This T cell receptor (beta chain) was documented in a study of blood T cell repertoires in COVID-19 (dated by TCRdb to the early 2020s). Turning to the overall study: The collaborator samples originated in the United States, Italy and Spain and spanned the acute and convalescent phases of COVID-19. A de-identified subject ID, COVID-19 status, age in years and sex were almost always included in the sample metadata. Samples were obtained from the ongoing ImmuneRACE study (first 160 participants) and from 1,254 subjects provided by 6 global collaborators. The prospective study material was composed of cDNA or gDNA derived from T cells, B-cell-depleted T cells, or PBMCs. The repertoires were made available in a free public database intended to serve as a resource for research on the immune response to SARS-CoV-2. Deeply sampled blood TCRbeta repertoires from subjects exposed to, actively infected with, or recovered from COVID-19 were included in the dataset. Where available, HLA class I and class II types were taken from metadata supplied by the sample provider and were not determined by assay-based typing. General study outcomes and caveats: How much clinical and demographic metadata was included differed by source and by participant, and the metadata was provided uncurated.

CDR1 KGHSH and CDR2 LQKENI are derived from the germline V gene. The CDR3 spans 15 residues, from the cysteine through the phenylalanine. The retained sequence is limited to the CDR3, 45 bases, with the frame set at the first base. At the junction V is shortened by 3 bases and J by 5 bases, with 16 bases in between. A note on this clone: Its target antigen remains unknown. Nothing much larger sits one base from this clone, and base qualities are not available.

Whole blood was collected in K2EDTA tubes by collaborating institutions according to the institutions' own protocols. Collaborator samples were shipped for TCRbeta analysis as frozen whole blood, isolated PBMCs, or DNA extracted from either sample type. TCRbeta CDR3 regions were amplified from genomic DNA using the immunoSEQ Assay, a bias-controlled multiplex PCR. In the authors' own workflow: Nucleated cell counts per sample were estimated from amplification of reference gene primers within the assay. To quantify the absolute abundance of each unique TCRbeta CDR3 rearrangement, sequence reads were collapsed and filtered. For each sample, productive Simpson clonality was calculated as the square root of Simpson's diversity index across productive rearrangements. TCRdb limited this immuneACCESS table to in-frame rearrangements with V and J called. A share of clones is missing; checked studies link under half to unresolved V genes, and the rest is unexplained. V, J and clone size were drawn from that table, and D and trimming were deduced from the DNA. The sample records tens of thousands of clones, around three quarters of which are singletons. The top ten hold around 19% of the sample.

The chain uses TRBV18 and TRBJ2-5; TRBD1 is possibly the D segment (6 matching bases). This TCR derives from an elderly woman with active or convalescent COVID-19. Sequenced sample: peripheral blood. The DNA reads TGTGCCAGCTCACCCCCAGGGGCTGAGCGCGAGACCCAGTACTTC. It codes for CASSPPGAERETQYF.